This T cell receptor (beta chain) was captured in a study of type 1 regulatory T cells. About the research overall: This in vitro CD4 product, T-allo10, is enriched for Tr1 cells and alloantigen-specific.

TCRdb redid the calling of the reads with MiXCR, one entry per CDR3 protein. The sample holds about 74,000 distinct CDR3 sequences, nearly 65% seen once. This clonotype was observed a handful of times. Its antigen is undetermined. Germline CDR1 and CDR2: DFQATT and SNEGSKA (reference sequence). CDR3 length: 14 amino acids. V shed 2 bases and J shed 4 bases, with 9 bases lying between them. This clonotype was obtained from a human donor in good health. This sequence joins TRBV20-1 and TRBJ1-6, with TRBD1 as a possible D gene (6 bases). The sample comprised cultured T cells, either the whole culture or a sorted T cell fraction (not recorded which). Subset of the sample: Tr1-enriched cell product generated in vitro against host alloantigens. The CDR3 DNA reads TGCAGTGCTAGACTTCAGGGGTATAATTCACCCCTCCACTTT. Translated, it gives CSARLQGYNSPLHF.